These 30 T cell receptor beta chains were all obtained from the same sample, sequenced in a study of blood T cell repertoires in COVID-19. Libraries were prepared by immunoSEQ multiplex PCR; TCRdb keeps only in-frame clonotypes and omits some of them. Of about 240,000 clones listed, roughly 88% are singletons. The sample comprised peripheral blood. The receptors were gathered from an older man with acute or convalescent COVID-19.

CDR3 region: CASRGGASAYIYEQYF. CDR3 sequence (DNA): TGTGCCAGCAGGGGGGGTGCCTCAGCCTACATCTACGAGCAGTACTTC. The chain combines TRBV6-6 with TRBJ2-7; tentative D call: TRBD2 (6 bases). The CDR3 has 16 residues. The V gene's germline CDR1 is MNHNY and CDR2 SVGAGI (reference sequence). With 6 bases removed from V and 3 bases from J, the gap between germline ends came to 21 bases.

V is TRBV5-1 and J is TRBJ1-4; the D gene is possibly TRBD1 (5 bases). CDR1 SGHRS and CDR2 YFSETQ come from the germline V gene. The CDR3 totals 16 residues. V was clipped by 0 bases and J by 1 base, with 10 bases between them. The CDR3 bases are TGCGCCAGCAGCTTGGCCGGGGGAGGAACTAATGAAAAACTGTTTTTT. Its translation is CASSLAGGGTNEKLFF.

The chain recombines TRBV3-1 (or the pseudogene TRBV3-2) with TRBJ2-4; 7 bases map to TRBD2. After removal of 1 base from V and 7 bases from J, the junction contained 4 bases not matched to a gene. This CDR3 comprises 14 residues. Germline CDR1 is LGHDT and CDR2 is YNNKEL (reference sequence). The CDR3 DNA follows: TGTGCCAGCAGCCAAGCGGGGGGACTGAACATTCAGTACTTC. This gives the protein CASSQAGGLNIQYF.

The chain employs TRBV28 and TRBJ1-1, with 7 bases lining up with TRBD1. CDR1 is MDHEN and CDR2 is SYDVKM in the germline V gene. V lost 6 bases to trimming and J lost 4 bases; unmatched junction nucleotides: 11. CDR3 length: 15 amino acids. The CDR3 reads CASSIQGLGGTEAFF. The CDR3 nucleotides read TGTGCCAGCAGCATACAGGGGCTAGGCGGCACTGAAGCTTTCTTT.

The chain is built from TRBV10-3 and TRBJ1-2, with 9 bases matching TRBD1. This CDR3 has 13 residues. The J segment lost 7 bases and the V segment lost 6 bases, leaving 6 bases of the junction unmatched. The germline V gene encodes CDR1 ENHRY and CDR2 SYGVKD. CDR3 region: CAISTGGGSGYTF. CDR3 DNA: TGTGCCATCAGCACAGGGGGCGGGAGTGGCTACACCTTC.

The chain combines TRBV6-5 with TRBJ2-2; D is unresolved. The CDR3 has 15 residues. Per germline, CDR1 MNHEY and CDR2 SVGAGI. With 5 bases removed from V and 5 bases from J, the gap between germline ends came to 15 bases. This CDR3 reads CASSPPRHGTGELFF. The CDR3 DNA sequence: TGTGCCAGCAGTCCCCCCAGACACGGAACCGGGGAGCTGTTTTTT.

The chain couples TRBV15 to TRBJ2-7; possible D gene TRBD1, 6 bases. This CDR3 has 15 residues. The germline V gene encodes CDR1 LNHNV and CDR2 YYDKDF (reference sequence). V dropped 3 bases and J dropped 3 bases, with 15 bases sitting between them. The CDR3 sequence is CATSSPFRGVYEQYF. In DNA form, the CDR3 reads TGTGCCACCAGCAGCCCTTTCAGGGGAGTCTACGAGCAGTACTTC.

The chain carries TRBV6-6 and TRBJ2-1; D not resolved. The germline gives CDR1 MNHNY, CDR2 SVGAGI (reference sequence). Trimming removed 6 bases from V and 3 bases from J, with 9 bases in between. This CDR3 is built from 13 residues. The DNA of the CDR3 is TGTGCCAGCAGAGAGGTGGGCTACAATGAGCAGTTCTTC. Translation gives CASREVGYNEQFF.

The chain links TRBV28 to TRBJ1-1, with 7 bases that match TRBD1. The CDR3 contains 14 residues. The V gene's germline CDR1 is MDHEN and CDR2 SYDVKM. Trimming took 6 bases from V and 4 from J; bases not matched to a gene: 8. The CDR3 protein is CASSRSGTATEAFF. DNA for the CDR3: TGTGCCAGCAGCCGCTCCGGGACAGCCACTGAAGCTTTCTTT.

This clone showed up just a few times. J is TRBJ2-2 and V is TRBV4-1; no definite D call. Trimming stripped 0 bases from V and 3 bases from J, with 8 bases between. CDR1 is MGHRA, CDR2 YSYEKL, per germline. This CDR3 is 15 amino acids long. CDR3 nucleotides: TGCGCCAGCAGCCAAGATCAGGTGTACACCGGGGAGCTGTTTTTT. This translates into CASSQDQVYTGELFF.

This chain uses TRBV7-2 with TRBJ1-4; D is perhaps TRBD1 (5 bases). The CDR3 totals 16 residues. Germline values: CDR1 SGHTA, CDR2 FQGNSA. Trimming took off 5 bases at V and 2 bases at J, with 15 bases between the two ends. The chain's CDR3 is CASSPLGGETNEKLFF. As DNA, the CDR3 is TGTGCCAGCAGCCCCCTAGGAGGGGAGACTAATGAAAAACTGTTTTTT. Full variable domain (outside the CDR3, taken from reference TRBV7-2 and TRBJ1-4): GAGVSQSPSNKVTEKGKDVELRCDPISGHTALYWYRQSLGQGLEFLIYFQGNSAPDKSGLPSDRFSAERTGGSVSTLTIQRTQQEDSAVYLCASSPLGGETNEKLFFGSGTQLSVL.

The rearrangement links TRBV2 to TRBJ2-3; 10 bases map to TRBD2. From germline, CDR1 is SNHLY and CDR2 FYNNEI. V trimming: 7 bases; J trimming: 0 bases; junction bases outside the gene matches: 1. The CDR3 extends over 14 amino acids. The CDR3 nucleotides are TGTGCCAGCAAACTAGCGGGGAGCACAGATACGCAGTATTTT. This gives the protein CASKLAGSTDTQYF.

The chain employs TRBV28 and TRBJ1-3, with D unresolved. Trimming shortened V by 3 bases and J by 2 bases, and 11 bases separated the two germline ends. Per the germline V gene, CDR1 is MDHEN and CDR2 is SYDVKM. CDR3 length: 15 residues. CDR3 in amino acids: CASSFRSVPGNTIYF. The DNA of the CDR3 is TGTGCCAGCAGTTTCAGAAGTGTCCCTGGAAACACCATATATTTT.

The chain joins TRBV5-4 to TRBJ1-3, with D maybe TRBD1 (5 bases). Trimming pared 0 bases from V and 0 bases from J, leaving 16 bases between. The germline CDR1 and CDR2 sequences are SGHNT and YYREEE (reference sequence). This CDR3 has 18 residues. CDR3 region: CASSLDPLQGNSGNTIYF. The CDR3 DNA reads TGTGCCAGCAGCTTGGATCCCCTCCAGGGAAACTCTGGAAACACCATATATTTT.

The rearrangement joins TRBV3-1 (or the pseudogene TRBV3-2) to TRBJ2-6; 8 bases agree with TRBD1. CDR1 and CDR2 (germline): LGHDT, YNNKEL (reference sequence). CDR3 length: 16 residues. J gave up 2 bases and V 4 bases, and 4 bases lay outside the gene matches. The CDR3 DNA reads TGTGCCAGCAGCCCGGACAGGGAGGCTGGGGCCAACGTCCTGACTTTC. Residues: CASSPDREAGANVLTF.

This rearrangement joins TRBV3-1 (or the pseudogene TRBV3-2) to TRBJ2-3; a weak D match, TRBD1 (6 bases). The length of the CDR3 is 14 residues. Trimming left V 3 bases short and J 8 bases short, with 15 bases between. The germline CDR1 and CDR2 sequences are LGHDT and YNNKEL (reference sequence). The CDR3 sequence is CASSQGQGRGTQYF. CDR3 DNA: TGTGCCAGCAGCCAGGGTCAGGGGCGCGGTACGCAGTATTTT.

CDR3 residues: CASTVDSINEQFF. The CDR3 DNA is TGTGCCAGCACCGTGGACTCAATTAATGAGCAGTTCTTC. The J gene is TRBJ2-1, the V gene TRBV12-3 or TRBV12-4; tentatively, D is TRBD2 (5 bases). The V end was cut by 7 bases, the J end by 7 bases, with 14 bases between. The CDR3 sequence is 13 residues long.

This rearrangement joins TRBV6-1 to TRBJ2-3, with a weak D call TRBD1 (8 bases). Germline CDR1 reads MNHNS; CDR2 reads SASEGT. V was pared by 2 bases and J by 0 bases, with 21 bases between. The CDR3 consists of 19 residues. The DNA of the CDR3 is TGTGCCAGCAGTGAAAGAGAACAGGGGGGGGCCTTTAGCACAGATACGCAGTATTTT. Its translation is CASSEREQGGAFSTDTQYF.

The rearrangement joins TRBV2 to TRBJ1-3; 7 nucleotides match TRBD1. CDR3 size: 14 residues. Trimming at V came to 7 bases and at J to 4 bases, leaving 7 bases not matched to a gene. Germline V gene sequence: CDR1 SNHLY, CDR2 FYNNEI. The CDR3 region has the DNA TGTGCCAGCACTCGCAGGGGGGAAGGAAACACCATATATTTT. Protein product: CASTRRGEGNTIYF.

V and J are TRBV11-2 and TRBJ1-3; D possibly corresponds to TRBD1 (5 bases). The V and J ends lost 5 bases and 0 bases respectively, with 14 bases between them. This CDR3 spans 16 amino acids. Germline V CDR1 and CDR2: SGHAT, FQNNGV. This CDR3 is CASSLYDSYSGNTIYF. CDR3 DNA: TGTGCCAGCAGCCTATACGACAGTTACTCTGGAAACACCATATATTTT.

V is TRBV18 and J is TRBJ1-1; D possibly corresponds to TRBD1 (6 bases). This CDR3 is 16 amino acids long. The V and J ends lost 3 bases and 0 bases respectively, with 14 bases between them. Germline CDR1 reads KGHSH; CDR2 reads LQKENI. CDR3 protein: CASSPQQGRMNTEAFF. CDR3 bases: TGTGCCAGCTCACCCCAACAGGGCAGGATGAACACTGAAGCTTTCTTT.

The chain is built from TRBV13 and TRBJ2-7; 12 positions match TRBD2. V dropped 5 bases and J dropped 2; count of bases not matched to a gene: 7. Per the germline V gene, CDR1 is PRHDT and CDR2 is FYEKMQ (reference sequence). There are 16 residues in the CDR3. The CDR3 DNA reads TGTGCCAGCAGCCCCCGGACTAGCGGGAAAACCTACGAGCAGTACTTC. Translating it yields CASSPRTSGKTYEQYF.

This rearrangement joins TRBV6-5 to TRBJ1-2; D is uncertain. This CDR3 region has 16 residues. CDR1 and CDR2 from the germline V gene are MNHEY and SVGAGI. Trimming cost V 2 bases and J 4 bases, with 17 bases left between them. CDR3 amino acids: CASSYDGSALPYGYTF. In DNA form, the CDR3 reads TGTGCCAGCAGTTACGACGGCTCAGCGCTGCCCTATGGCTACACCTTC.

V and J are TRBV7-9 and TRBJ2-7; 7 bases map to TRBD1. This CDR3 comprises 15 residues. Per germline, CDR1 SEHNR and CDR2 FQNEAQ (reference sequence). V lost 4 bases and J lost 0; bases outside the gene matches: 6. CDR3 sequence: CASSSGTVSSYEQYF. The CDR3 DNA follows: TGTGCCAGCAGCTCAGGGACAGTGAGCTCCTACGAGCAGTACTTC.

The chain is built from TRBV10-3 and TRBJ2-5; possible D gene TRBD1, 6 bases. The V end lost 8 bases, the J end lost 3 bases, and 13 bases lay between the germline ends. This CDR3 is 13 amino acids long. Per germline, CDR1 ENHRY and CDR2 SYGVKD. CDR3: CAIGIAGEETQYF. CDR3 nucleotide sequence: TGTGCCATCGGTATAGCAGGGGAAGAGACCCAGTACTTC.

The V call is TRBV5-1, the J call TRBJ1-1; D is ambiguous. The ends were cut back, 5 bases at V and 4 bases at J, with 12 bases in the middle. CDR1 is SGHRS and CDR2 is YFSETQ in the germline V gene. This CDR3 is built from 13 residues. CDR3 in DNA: TGCGCCAGCAGGGGCTTTGACGGCACTGAAGCTTTCTTT. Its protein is CASRGFDGTEAFF. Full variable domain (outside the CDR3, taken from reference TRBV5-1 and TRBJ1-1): KAGVTQTPRYLIKTRGQQVTLSCSPISGHRSVSWYQQTPGQGLQFLFEYFSETQRNKGNFPGRFSGRQFSNSRSEMNVSTLELGDSALYLCASRGFDGTEAFFGQGTRLTVV.

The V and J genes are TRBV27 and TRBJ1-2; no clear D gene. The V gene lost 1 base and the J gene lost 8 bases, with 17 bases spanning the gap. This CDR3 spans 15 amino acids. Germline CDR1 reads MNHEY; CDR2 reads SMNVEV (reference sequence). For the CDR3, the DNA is TGTGCCAGCAGTTTATTTAACGGGGAAAGGCGCGGCTACACCTTC. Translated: CASSLFNGERRGYTF.

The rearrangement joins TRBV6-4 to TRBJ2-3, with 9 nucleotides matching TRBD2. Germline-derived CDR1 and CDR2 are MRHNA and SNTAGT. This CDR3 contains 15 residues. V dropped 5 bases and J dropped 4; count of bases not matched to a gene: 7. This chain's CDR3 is CASSLSGSSADTQYF. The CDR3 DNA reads TGTGCCAGCAGTCTTAGCGGGAGTTCAGCAGATACGCAGTATTTT.

In DNA, the CDR3 is TGTGCCAGCAGTCGGACAGGGGAAAATGGGGAGCAGTTCTTC. This gives the protein CASSRTGENGEQFF. The V call is TRBV6-1, the J call TRBJ2-1; TRBD1 agrees at 9 bases. The CDR3 is made up of 14 amino acids. The trim removed 5 bases at V and 10 bases at J, leaving 9 bases unmatched. Germline values: CDR1 MNHNS, CDR2 SASEGT.

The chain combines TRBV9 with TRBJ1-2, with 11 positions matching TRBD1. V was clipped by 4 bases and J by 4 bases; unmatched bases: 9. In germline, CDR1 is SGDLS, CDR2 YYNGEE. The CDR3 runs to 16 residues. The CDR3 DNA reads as TGTGCCAGCAGCCCTCTGGACAGGGGGCCCACCTATGGCTACACCTTC. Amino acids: CASSPLDRGPTYGYTF.